This T cell receptor beta chain was sequenced for a study of identical twins (dated by TCRdb to about 2016). Study-wide context: To test whether fetal clonotypes persist, the study used deep sequencing on TCR alpha and beta repertoires from monozygotic twins, unrelated adults of various ages, and cord blood. To rule out contamination, the twin experiments were replicated at different times with different library preparation protocols. Beyond this particular receptor, the publication reports: Conclusions relied on cross-sectional statistical analysis, since the same donors could not be followed over many years. Invariant T cells such as MAIT and iNKT could partly confound zero-insertion analyses, although diverse VJ usage argued against such confounding for most clonotypes. Fewer insertions were carried by abundant cord blood beta clonotypes, a similar but weaker trend appeared in young adult naive repertoires, and no such trend appeared in memory repertoires. Compared with coincidental sharing between unrelated individuals, an excess of low generation-probability sequences was observed among out-of-frame TCR alpha sequences shared between twins. A weaker excess of twin sharing was found in beta out-of-frame sequences because the signal-to-noise ratio was lowered by fewer shared sequences. In monozygotic twins, recombination models systematically underestimated out-of-frame TCR alpha sharing, but the models matched the sharing seen between unrelated individuals.

The library was obtained by 5' RACE. Reads for this sample came from an Illumina HiSeq 2000. Template switching introduced a universal primer binding site; the final cDNA contained a unique molecular identifier, enabling accurate counting of TCR cDNA molecules. Specific primers in the conserved constant-segment region were used to synthesize first-strand cDNA for the TCR alpha and beta chains. Each cDNA library was double barcoded, with a SMART-Mk sample barcode plus Illumina barcodes, to control for contamination. TruSeq adapter sequences and Illumina sample barcodes were added in two successive PCR steps. The TCR alpha and beta cDNA libraries were sequenced on the Illumina HiSeq platform using custom primers. The paper's data handling went like this. Raw reads were processed with MiGEC to extract unique molecular identifiers, and MiXCR was used to determine CDR3 positions. For each individual, recombination models were inferred using an EM algorithm with the repgenHMM and IGoR tools. The analysis of shared clonotypes was done with the tcR package in R, with sharing normalized by the product of cloneset sizes. Out-of-frame nonproductive sequences were analyzed to study raw recombination free of thymic and clonal selection effects. TCRdb applied fastp at Q25 and MiXCR to the public reads, then kept only in-frame beta chains. Rows with one shared CDR3 protein collapse into an entry with the most common genes and DNA. The authors' filters were not applied to this entry. The sample table shows about 920,000 distinct CDR3 sequences, and 9% to 15% are seen once. Clones ranked in the top ten supply 1.5% to 2% of the sample.

This clonotype was seen more than once but under ten times. Its antigen specificity is not known. One base away there is no much larger clone; base qualities are not given. Every donor in the study was a healthy Caucasian. Three pairs of female monozygotic twins, all aged roughly 18 to 29 years, were included in the twin cohort. RNA for TCR libraries was isolated from peripheral blood mononuclear cells. The data also belong to a second study, concerning yellow fever vaccine responses in identical twins. Taken from the second paper: According to the authors, in identical twins the way T cells responded to vaccination appeared partly convergent and partly personalized. In the study, vaccine-responding T cell clones were precisely tracked in identical twins.

Sequencing was done on a sample of PBMCs. This TCR was recovered from a woman between 18 and 30 years old in good health.

The encoded CDR3 is CSVEVTSRSYNEQFF. The nucleotides are TGCAGCGTTGAAGTTACGTCTAGATCCTACAATGAGCAGTTCTTC. The sequence links TRBV29-1 to TRBJ2-1, with the D segment identity uncertain. Cut back by 1 base and 1 base, the V and J ends lie 11 bases apart. Counted from cysteine to phenylalanine, this CDR3 has 15 amino acids. Only the CDR3 region is kept as DNA, spanning 45 bases read in frame from base 1. The germline V gene encodes CDR1 SQVTM and CDR2 ANQGSEA.